This T cell receptor beta chain is drawn from a study of blood T cell repertoires in COVID-19. Study as a whole: Collection of acute and convalescent COVID-19 samples took place in the United States, Italy and Spain. PBMCs, B-cell-depleted T cells, or T cells were the source of the cDNA or gDNA that made up the material.

Germline V CDR1 and CDR2: LGHDT, YNNKEL (reference sequence). The CDR3 extends over 16 amino acids. V shed 2 bases and J 9 bases; nucleotides not matched to a gene: 13. Sequenced by immunoSEQ multiplex PCR; TCRdb stores in-frame clones only, minus some. The repertoire holds more than 120,000 clones, with approximately 84% as singletons. The chain is built from TRBV3-1 (or the pseudogene TRBV3-2) and TRBJ2-1, with TRBD2 identical over 7 bases. The sample comprised peripheral blood. The sequence came from a human donor in a cohort sampled during active COVID-19. The CDR3 region is CASSQKGQGGLGEQFF. In DNA, the CDR3 is TGTGCCAGCAGCCAAAAAGGTCAGGGAGGGTTGGGTGAGCAGTTCTTC.